The clone carrying this TCR beta chain was picked up many times. The target antigen is unknown. The data stem from a study of molecular identifiers for immune sequencing clone quantification. The study, taken as a whole, reports: Detecting spiked Jurkat TCR RNA from one cell among about a million naive cells was reportedly possible.

Germline values: CDR1 SGDLS, CDR2 YYNGEE. The CDR3 loop spans 15 amino acids. V was pared by 7 bases and J by 3 bases, with 9 bases of the junction left unmatched. Libraries used roughly 17,000 to 1,000,000 sorted naive CD8 T cells and 10%, 30% or 50% RNA input. MiXCR, applied by TCRdb to the PCR reads, yields one record per CDR3 protein. Of some 680,000 distinct CDR3 sequences listed, about 25% were seen once; the top ten hold 0.7% to 0.95%. The sequenced sample consisted of naive CD8+ T cells from blood, with Jurkat cell RNA spiked in. Indicated subset: FACS-sorted CD8+CD4-CCR7+CD45RA+ naive T cells. The clonotype was recovered from a human donor in good health. Some libraries in this study had Jurkat cell RNA spiked in. The rearrangement uses TRBV9 and TRBJ2-3; 9 bases line up with TRBD1. The CDR3 nucleotides are TGTGCCAGCCGATCCGGGACAGGGTTGACAGATACGCAGTATTTT. Its protein is CASRSGTGLTDTQYF. The complete variable domain, with remaining parts taken from reference TRBV9 and TRBJ2-3, reads DSGVTQTPKHLITATGQRVTLRCSPRSGDLSVYWYQQSLDQGLQFLIQYYNGEERAKGNILERFSAQQFPDLHSELNLSSLELGDSALYFCASRSGTGLTDTQYFGPGTRLTVL.